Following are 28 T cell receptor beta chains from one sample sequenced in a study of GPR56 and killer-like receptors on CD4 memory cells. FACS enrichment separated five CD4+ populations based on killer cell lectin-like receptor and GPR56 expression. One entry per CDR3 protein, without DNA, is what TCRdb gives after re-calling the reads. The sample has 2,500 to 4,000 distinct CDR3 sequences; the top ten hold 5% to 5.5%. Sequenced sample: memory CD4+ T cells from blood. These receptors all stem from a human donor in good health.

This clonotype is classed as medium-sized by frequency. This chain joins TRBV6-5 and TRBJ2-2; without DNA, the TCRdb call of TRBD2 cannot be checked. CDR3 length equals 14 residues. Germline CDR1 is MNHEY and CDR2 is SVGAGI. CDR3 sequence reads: CASRSDRAAGELFF.

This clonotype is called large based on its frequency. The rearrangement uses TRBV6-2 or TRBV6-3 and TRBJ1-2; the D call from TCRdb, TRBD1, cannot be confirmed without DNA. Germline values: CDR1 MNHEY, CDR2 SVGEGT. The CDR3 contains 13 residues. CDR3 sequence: CATMEAGTDGYTF.

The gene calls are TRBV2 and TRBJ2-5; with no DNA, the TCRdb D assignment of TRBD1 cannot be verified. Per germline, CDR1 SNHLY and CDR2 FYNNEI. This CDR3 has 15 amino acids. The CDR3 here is CASSESRGEQETQYF.

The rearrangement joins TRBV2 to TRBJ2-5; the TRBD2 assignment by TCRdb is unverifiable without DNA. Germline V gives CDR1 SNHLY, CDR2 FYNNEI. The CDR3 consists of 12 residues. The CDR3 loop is CASSREGETQYF.

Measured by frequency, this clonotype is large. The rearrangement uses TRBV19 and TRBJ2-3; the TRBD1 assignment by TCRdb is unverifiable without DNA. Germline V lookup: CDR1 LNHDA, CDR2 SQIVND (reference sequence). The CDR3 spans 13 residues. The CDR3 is CASSIGRGDTQYF.

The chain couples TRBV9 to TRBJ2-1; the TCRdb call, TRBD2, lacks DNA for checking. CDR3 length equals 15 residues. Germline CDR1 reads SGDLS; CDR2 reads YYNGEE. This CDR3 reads CASSFGLAGYNEQFF.

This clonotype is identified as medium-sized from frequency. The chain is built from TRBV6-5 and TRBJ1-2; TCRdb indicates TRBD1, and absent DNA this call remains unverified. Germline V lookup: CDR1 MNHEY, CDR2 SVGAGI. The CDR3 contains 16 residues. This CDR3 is CASTLRFGSLGYGYTF.

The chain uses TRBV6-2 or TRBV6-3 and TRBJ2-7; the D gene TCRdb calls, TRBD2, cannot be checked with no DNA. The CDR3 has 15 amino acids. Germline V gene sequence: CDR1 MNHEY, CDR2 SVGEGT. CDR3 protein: CASSPGWSGGYEQYF.

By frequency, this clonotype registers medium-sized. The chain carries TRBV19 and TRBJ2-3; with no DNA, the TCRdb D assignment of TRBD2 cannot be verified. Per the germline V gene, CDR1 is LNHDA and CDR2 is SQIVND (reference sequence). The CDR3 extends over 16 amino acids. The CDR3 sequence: CASSMRAGRSTDTQYF.

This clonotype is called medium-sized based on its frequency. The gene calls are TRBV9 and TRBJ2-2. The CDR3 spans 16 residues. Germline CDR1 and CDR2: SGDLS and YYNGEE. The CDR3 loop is CASSVGSGPDTGELFF.

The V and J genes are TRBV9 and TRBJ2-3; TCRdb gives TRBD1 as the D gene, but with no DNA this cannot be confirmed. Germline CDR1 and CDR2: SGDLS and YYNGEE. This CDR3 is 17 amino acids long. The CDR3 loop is CASSAGGNGGYTDTQYF.

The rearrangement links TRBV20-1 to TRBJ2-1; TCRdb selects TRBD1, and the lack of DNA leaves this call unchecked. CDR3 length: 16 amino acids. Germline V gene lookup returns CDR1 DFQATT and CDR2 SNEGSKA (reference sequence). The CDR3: CSIPRERLSSYNEQFF.

This CDR3 reads CASSPLGRVAGELFF. This chain joins TRBV5-5 and TRBJ2-2; TCRdb reports TRBD2, a call that lacks DNA to check it against. This CDR3 comprises 15 residues. The germline V gene has CDR1 SGHKS and CDR2 YYEKEE (reference sequence).

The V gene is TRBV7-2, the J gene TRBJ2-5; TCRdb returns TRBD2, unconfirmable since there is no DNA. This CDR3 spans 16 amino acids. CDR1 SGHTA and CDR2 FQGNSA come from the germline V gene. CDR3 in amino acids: CASSLALTGGGETQYF.

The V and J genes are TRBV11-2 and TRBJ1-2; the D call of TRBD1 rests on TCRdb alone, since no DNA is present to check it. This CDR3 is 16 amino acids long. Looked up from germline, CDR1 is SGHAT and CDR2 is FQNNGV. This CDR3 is CASSSLDGGANYGYTF.

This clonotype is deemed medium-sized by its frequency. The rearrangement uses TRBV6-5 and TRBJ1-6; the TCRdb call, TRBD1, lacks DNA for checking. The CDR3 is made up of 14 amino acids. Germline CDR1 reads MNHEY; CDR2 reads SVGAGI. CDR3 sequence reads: CASRDGQRNSPLHF.

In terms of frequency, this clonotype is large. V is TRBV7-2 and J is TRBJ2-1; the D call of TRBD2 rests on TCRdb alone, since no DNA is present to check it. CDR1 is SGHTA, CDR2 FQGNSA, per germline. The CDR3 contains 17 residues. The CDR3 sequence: CASSLLLAGGRANEQFF.

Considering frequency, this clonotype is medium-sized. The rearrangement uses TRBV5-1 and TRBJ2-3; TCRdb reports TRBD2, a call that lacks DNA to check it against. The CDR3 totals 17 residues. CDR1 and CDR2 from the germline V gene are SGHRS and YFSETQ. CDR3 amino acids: CASSLGTGGGASDTQYF.

The CDR3: CASSPRLRAQGGTEAFF. The J gene is TRBJ1-1, the V gene TRBV14; TCRdb's D gene call, TRBD1, goes unchecked for lack of DNA. Germline CDR1 and CDR2: SGHDN and FVKESK. The CDR3 consists of 17 residues. Full variable domain (missing parts from reference TRBV14 and TRBJ1-1): EAGVTQFPSHSVIEKGQTVTLRCDPISGHDNLYWYRRVMGKEIKFLLHFVKESKQDESGMPNNRFLAERTGGTYSTLKVQPAELEDSGVYFCASSPRLRAQGGTEAFFGQGTRLTVV.

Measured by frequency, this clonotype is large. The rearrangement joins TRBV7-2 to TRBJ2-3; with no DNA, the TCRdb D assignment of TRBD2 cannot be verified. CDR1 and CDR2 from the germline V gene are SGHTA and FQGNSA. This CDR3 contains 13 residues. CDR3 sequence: CASSQHPLDAQYF.

This CDR3 reads CSAVEGTGHTYEQYF. The chain joins TRBV20-1 to TRBJ2-7; with no DNA, the TCRdb D assignment of TRBD1 cannot be verified. Germline lookup yields CDR1 DFQATT and CDR2 SNEGSKA (reference sequence). The CDR3 extends over 15 amino acids.

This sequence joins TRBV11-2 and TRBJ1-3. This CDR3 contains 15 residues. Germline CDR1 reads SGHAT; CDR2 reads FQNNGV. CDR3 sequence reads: CASSLFQGAGNTIYF.

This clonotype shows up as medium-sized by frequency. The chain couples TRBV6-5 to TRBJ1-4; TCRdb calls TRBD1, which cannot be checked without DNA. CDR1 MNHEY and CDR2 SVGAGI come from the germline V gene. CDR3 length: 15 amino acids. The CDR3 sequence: CASSSGTPQEEKLFF.

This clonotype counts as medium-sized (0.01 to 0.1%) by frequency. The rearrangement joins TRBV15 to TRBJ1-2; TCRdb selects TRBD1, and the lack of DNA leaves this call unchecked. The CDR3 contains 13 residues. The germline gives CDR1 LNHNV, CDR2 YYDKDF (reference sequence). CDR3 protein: CATSSLQGNGYTF.

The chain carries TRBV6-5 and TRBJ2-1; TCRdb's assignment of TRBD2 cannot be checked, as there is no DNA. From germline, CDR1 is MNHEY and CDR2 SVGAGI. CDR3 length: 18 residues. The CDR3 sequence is CASSQGRSGGHTHNEQFF.

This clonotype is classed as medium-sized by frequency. This CDR3 is CASTNPPGANVLTF. The J gene is TRBJ2-6, the V gene TRBV6-2 or TRBV6-3; absent DNA, TCRdb's TRBD2 call cannot be checked. CDR3 length: 14 residues. The V gene's germline CDR1 is MNHEY and CDR2 SVGEGT.

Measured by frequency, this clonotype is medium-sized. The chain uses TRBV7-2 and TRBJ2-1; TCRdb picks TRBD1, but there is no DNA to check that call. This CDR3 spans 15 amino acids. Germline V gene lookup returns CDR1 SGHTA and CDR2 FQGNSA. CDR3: CASSLVGTQPEGQFF.

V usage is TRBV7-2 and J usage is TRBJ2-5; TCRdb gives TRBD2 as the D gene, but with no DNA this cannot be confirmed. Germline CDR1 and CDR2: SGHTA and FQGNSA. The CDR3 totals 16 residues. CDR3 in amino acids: CASSLVRLAGGETQYF. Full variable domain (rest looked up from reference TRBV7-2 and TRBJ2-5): GAGVSQSPSNKVTEKGKDVELRCDPISGHTALYWYRQSLGQGLEFLIYFQGNSAPDKSGLPSDRFSAERTGGSVSTLTIQRTQQEDSAVYLCASSLVRLAGGETQYFGPGTRLLVL.